This entry describes one T cell receptor (beta chain). Antigen specificity is unknown. The sample comes from a study of cytomegalovirus exposure and HLA in healthy donors. The overall study: Approximately 85 million unique TCRs from HLA-typed donors were held in an early release of data. Broader study findings: In a later analysis, a missense DCLRE1C variant was linked to TCR beta V- and J-gene trimming. A few CMV-associated chains proved CMV antigen-specific in vitro.

PCR used 60 Vbeta primers and 13 Jbeta primers. Using immunoSEQ multiplex PCR, the repertoire was profiled, and TCRdb retains in-frame clones only, with some absent. The sample comprises about 190,000 clones, approximately 86% of which are singletons, and less than 0.35% rests with the top ten. Donors were ostensibly healthy at sampling, although undocumented immune exposures were probable. The CDR3 is made up of 16 amino acids. With 4 bases removed from V and 2 bases from J, the gap between germline ends came to 17 bases. The germline CDR1 and CDR2 sequences are SGDLS and YYNGEE. The chain joins TRBV9 to TRBJ2-3, with D uncertain. This clonotype was obtained from a woman aged 25 to 39 in good health and CMV-seronegative. Sequenced sample: PBMCs. For the CDR3, the DNA is TGTGCCAGCAGCCCCACCCGGTTTGAGGACACAGATACGCAGTATTTT. This translates into CASSPTRFEDTDTQYF.